This T cell receptor beta chain was retrieved from a study of shared clonotypes between healthy human individuals. Points from the study as a whole: Among the subsets, naive ones generally showed larger estimated richness than memory ones. Generation probability values for non-shared clonotypes were lower than those for clonotypes shared by all four donors.

This clone was found many times. Its antigen remains unknown. The germline V gene has CDR1 SGHTA and CDR2 FQGNSA. This CDR3 contains 15 residues. Trimming shortened V by 1 base and J by 2 bases, and 8 bases separated the two germline ends. There were no recent acute infections or vaccinations among the donors, who were healthy HIV-negative adults. The assay ran at deep level. TCRdb's copy holds only in-frame clones and misses some; the assay was immunoSEQ multiplex PCR. The table shows over 700,000 clones, with over 60% occurring only once. The chain couples TRBV7-2 to TRBJ2-2; a weak D match, TRBD2 (6 bases). Sequencing used memory CD4+ T cells sorted from blood. Regarding subset: CD45RA-negative fraction. The source is a woman aged 25 to 39 in good health. CDR3 protein: CASSLGDFNTGELFF. The CDR3 DNA is TGTGCCAGCAGCTTAGGGGACTTCAACACCGGGGAGCTGTTTTTT.